These T cell receptor beta chains were read from a single sample in a study of regulatory T cells in long-lasting Graves disease. Via MiXCR, TCRdb re-called the multiplex PCR reads, giving one row per CDR3 protein. The sample has roughly 510,000 distinct CDR3 sequences, roughly 16% seen once. This sample also appeared in a second study, on T cells in Graves' hyperthyroidism and ophthalmopathy.

Specimen: peripheral blood mononuclear cells (PBMCs), collected at new diagnosis, from a patient treated with antithyroid drugs. Every receptor here comes from a young man with Graves disease. The CDR3 runs from the conserved cysteine through the conserved F or W. The D gene is left open where the match is weak. Clone sizes are given selectively: once, few, many, or a class where the clone is expanded.

d_call j_call clone_size v_call cdr3_nt cdr3_aa
NA TRBJ2-1 many TRBV3-1 TGTGCCAGCAGGACAGAGGGACGGGGGCAGTTCTTC CASRTEGRGQFF
NA TRBJ1-5 few TRBV11-2 TGTGCCAGCAGCCCCGAGGCGCAAGTGCAGCCCCAGCATTTT CASSPEAQVQPQHF
TRBD1 TRBJ2-1 few TRBV2 TGTGCCAGCAGGGCCGACAGGGGGCCCTACAATGAGCAGTTCTTC CASRADRGPYNEQFF
NA TRBJ1-2 NA TRBV11-2 TGTGCCAGCAGCTACGAGGTGGTAGATAACTATGGCTACACCTTC CASSYEVVDNYGYTF
NA TRBJ2-6 NA TRBV5-1 TGCGCCAGCAGCTTGGTTACAGGCCCCACCGGGGCCAACGTCCTGACTTTC CASSLVTGPTGANVLTF
TRBD2 TRBJ2-7 many TRBV6-2/TRBV6-3 TGTGCCAGCAGTTGGGGTTCGGGACTAGCGGTCTACGAGCAGTACTTC CASSWGSGLAVYEQYF
TRBD1 TRBJ1-4 many TRBV2 TGTGCCAGCCAGGGGGACAGCGGAGAAAAACTGTTTTTT CASQGDSGEKLFF
TRBD2 TRBJ2-5 few TRBV6-2/TRBV6-3 TGTGCCAGCAGTCAACGGGGGGTGGGAGAGACCCAGTACTTC CASSQRGVGETQYF
NA TRBJ2-1 many TRBV3-1 TGTGCCAGCAGCCAAGAAAGAAATGAGCAGTTCTTC CASSQERNEQFF
NA TRBJ1-2 many TRBV7-2 TGTGCCAGCAGCCCCACGTCCGGGTCCTATGGCTACACCTTC CASSPTSGSYGYTF
TRBD1 TRBJ1-3 few TRBV20-1 TGCAGTGCTGAGGACAGGGCGGACACCATATATTTT CSAEDRADTIYF
NA TRBJ2-7 many TRBV7-8 TGTGCCAGCAACCAGGGACGAGGCTCCTACGAGCAGTACTTC CASNQGRGSYEQYF
NA TRBJ2-2 NA TRBV19 TGTGCCAGTAGACCTTATGAGGGAGACACCGGGGAGCTGTTTTTT CASRPYEGDTGELFF
NA TRBJ1-3 NA TRBV3-1 TGTGCCAGCAGCCCCCTGGGATCTGGAAACACCATATATTTT CASSPLGSGNTIYF
NA TRBJ1-1 few TRBV28 TGTGCCAGCGGAACCAGACACATGAACACTGAAGCTTTCTTT CASGTRHMNTEAFF
NA TRBJ2-5 many TRBV28 TGTGCCAGCAGTCCACTGACCCTTGGGGGGCCAGAGACCCAGTACTTC CASSPLTLGGPETQYF
NA TRBJ1-5 NA TRBV16 TGTGCCAGCACCCTAGGCGGGGAGATGGGCAGTCAGCCCCAGCATTTT CASTLGGEMGSQPQHF
TRBD2 TRBJ2-7 many TRBV28 TGTGCCAGCACCGTACTAGCGGGAGCCCCCTACGAGCAGTACTTC CASTVLAGAPYEQYF
NA TRBJ2-2 few TRBV5-5 TGTGCCAGCAGCTTGGACTTCTGGACCGGGGAGCTGTTTTTT CASSLDFWTGELFF
TRBD2 TRBJ2-4 NA TRBV5-1 TGCGCCAGCAGCCTACTCTTAGCGGGAGGGCCGGTGGAAAACATTCAGTACTTC CASSLLLAGGPVENIQYF
TRBD1 TRBJ1-1 many TRBV19 TGTGCCAGTAGCTCCAGACAGGGAATAAACACTGAAGCTTTCTTT CASSSRQGINTEAFF
TRBD1 TRBJ1-4 NA TRBV6-1 TGTGCCAGCAGTCCCCTGGGACAGGGGAATGAAAAACTGTTTTTT CASSPLGQGNEKLFF
NA TRBJ1-2 many TRBV27 TGTGCCAGCAGTGTGGGTTCGGGTGATGGCTACACCTTC CASSVGSGDGYTF
NA TRBJ1-1 many TRBV27 TGTGCCAGCAGGCCGGACGACAGGCCTAACACTGAAGCTTTCTTT CASRPDDRPNTEAFF
NA TRBJ1-1 few TRBV5-5 TGTGCCAGCAGCTTGGGGCAGGGAGCTTTCTTT CASSLGQGAFF
NA TRBJ2-1 NA TRBV9 TGTGCCAGCAGCAAAATCGGGAGTACGCATGAGCAGTTCTTC CASSKIGSTHEQFF